This T cell receptor beta chain is from a study of blood T cell repertoires in COVID-19. Background on the study: Some COVID-19 samples were acute and others convalescent; all came from the United States, Italy and Spain. PBMCs, B-cell-depleted T cells, or T cells were the source of the cDNA or gDNA that made up the material.

During active infection, Seattle patients enrolled and were then monitored through disease. In the original analysis: It was from reference gene primer amplification that nucleated cell counts were estimated. Measured with immunoSEQ multiplex PCR; TCRdb has only the in-frame clones, and not every one. The V and J calls and clone size come from that table; D and trimming were worked out from the DNA. The sample gives some 150,000 clones, over 75% of which show up once; approximately 0.6% is in the top ten. The CDR3 totals 19 residues. Germline assignment: CDR1 KGHSH and CDR2 LQKENI. Germline trimming cut 4 bases from V and 0 bases from J; bases unmatched to any gene: 16.

The chain has TRBV18 and TRBJ2-3; TRBD2 matches at 7 bases. The sequence was collected from a man aged 60 to 75 with COVID-19, enrolled during active disease. The specimen sequenced was peripheral blood. CDR3 sequence: CASSLLASGVPTSTDTQYF. The CDR3 DNA follows: TGTGCCAGCTCACTCTTGGCCAGCGGGGTTCCCACTAGCACAGATACGCAGTATTTT. Combining the CDR3 with reference TRBV18 and TRBJ2-3 gives the whole variable domain NAGVMQNPRHLVRRRGQEARLRCSPMKGHSHVYWYRQLPEEGLKFMVYLQKENIIDESGMPKERFSAEFPKEGPSILRIQQVVRGDSAAYFCASSLLASGVPTSTDTQYFGPGTRLTVL.